This T cell receptor (beta chain) was recorded in a study of immune evolution from preneoplasia to lung adenocarcinoma. H&E slides confirmed each diagnosis, reviewed by two pathologists independently. This clone is judged large. Per the germline V gene, CDR1 is SGHAT and CDR2 is FQNNGV. J was trimmed by 3 bases and V by 6 bases; bases with no gene match: 3. The CDR3 consists of 14 residues. TCRdb's table, derived via immunoSEQ multiplex PCR, lists solely in-frame clones and lacks some. The sample shows more than 3,500 clones, around 74% of them seen only once. The chain is built from TRBV11-2 and TRBJ2-7; 12 bases are a match to TRBD2. The sample consisted of FFPE minimally invasive lung adenocarcinoma tissue. This receptor was identified in a person aged 65 to 85 with lung adenocarcinoma. CDR3 protein: CASSWTSGDYEQYF. DNA for the CDR3: TGTGCCAGCAGTTGGACTAGCGGGGACTACGAGCAGTACTTC.